The 31 T cell receptor beta chains in this list originate from one sample, sequenced in a study of cytomegalovirus exposure and HLA in healthy donors. Primers included in the PCR were 60 Vbeta and 13 Jbeta primers. Libraries were prepared by immunoSEQ multiplex PCR; TCRdb keeps only in-frame clonotypes and omits some of them. The sample lists 100,000 to 150,000 clones; around 70% were seen once. Sample: PBMCs. The source is a woman between 35 and 50 years old in good health and CMV-seropositive.

This rearrangement joins TRBV9 to TRBJ2-3; 9 bases are a match to TRBD1. CDR1 and CDR2 (germline): SGDLS, YYNGEE. The CDR3 totals 14 residues. V lost 4 bases to trimming and J lost 6 bases; unmatched junction nucleotides: 6. The CDR3 here is CASSTGTGTDTQYF. The CDR3 DNA follows: TGTGCCAGCAGCACCGGGACAGGGACCGATACGCAGTATTTT.

The chain recombines TRBV6-1 with TRBJ1-1; D uncertain. V was pared by 3 bases and J by 3 bases, with 8 bases between. Germline V gene data show CDR1 as MNHNS and CDR2 as SASEGT. This CDR3 spans 13 amino acids. CDR3: CASSEGRYTEAFF. The CDR3 DNA is TGTGCCAGCAGTGAGGGCAGATACACTGAAGCTTTCTTT.

The chain carries TRBV7-2 and TRBJ1-5; 7 bases align to TRBD1. V was clipped by 6 bases and J by 3 bases; unmatched bases: 8. This CDR3 comprises 15 residues. Germline CDR1 reads SGHTA; CDR2 reads FQGNSA. The CDR3 coding sequence is TGTGCCAGCAGTCACGAACAGGGGATCAATCAGCCCCAGCATTTT. Protein sequence: CASSHEQGINQPQHF. Looking up the rest from reference TRBV7-2 and TRBJ1-5 gives the full variable domain: GAGVSQSPSNKVTEKGKDVELRCDPISGHTALYWYRQSLGQGLEFLIYFQGNSAPDKSGLPSDRFSAERTGGSVSTLTIQRTQQEDSAVYLCASSHEQGINQPQHFGDGTRLSIL.

The V gene is TRBV7-3, the J gene TRBJ1-1; 8 bases align to TRBD1. V shed 5 bases, J shed 0 bases, and the junction held 8 bases outside the gene matches. This CDR3 is built from 16 residues. Germline V CDR1 and CDR2: SGHTA, FQGTGA. The CDR3 nucleotides read TGTGCCAGCAGCCACGACAGGGGCCACATGAACACTGAAGCTTTCTTT. Translated, it gives CASSHDRGHMNTEAFF.

The rearrangement joins TRBV5-1 to TRBJ1-1; TRBD1 agrees at 8 bases. The CDR3 contains 15 residues. V lost 1 base and J lost 6; bases outside the gene matches: 8. In germline, CDR1 is SGHRS, CDR2 YFSETQ. DNA for the CDR3: TGCGCCAGCAGCTTGTCTGCAGGGGGCACCGCTGAAGCTTTCTTT. It encodes CASSLSAGGTAEAFF.

This clone has a handful of counts. As DNA, the CDR3 is TGTGCTAGTGGTTTGTCTCCTAGCGGGGGCTCCTACAATGAGCAGTTCTTC. Its protein is CASGLSPSGGSYNEQFF. The J gene is TRBJ2-1, the V gene TRBV12-5; 10 nucleotides align to TRBD2. This CDR3 has 17 amino acids. Germline V lookup: CDR1 LGHNT, CDR2 FRNRAP. V lost 2 bases, J lost 0 bases, and 4 bases stayed unmatched.

The rearrangement links TRBV7-9 to TRBJ1-2; possibly TRBD1 for D (5 bases). V was pared by 5 bases and J by 8 bases, with 18 bases between. This CDR3 contains 14 residues. Germline V gives CDR1 SEHNR, CDR2 FQNEAQ (reference sequence). Written as DNA, the CDR3 is TGTGCCAGCAGCCCCCCGTCCAGGGAGGGGGGCTACACCTTC. This translates into CASSPPSREGGYTF.

The table lists this clone with a few counts. J is TRBJ2-7 and V is TRBV2; weak D call: TRBD2 (5 bases). This CDR3 region has 14 residues. The germline gives CDR1 SNHLY, CDR2 FYNNEI. V was shortened by 5 bases and J by 2 bases, with 13 bases between the two germline ends. The DNA for the CDR3 is TGTGCCAGCAGTCCTGGCTCACTAGCCTACGAGCAGTACTTC. This translates into CASSPGSLAYEQYF.

This clone has only one observation. The rearrangement links TRBV6-6 to TRBJ1-6, with 10 bases fitting TRBD1. This CDR3 contains 15 residues. The V segment lost 6 bases and the J segment 7 bases; nucleotides outside the gene matches: 6. CDR1 and CDR2 (germline): MNHNY, SVGAGI (reference sequence). The CDR3 sequence is CASRFRDRGNSPLHF. CDR3 nucleotides: TGTGCCAGCAGATTCCGGGACAGGGGAAATTCACCCCTCCACTTT.

The chain joins TRBV7-3 to TRBJ2-7; 7 bases are shared with TRBD1. J was trimmed by 3 bases and V by 5 bases; bases with no gene match: 4. The CDR3 runs 13 residues. CDR1 and CDR2 (germline): SGHTA, FQGTGA. This CDR3 reads CASSRQGNYEQYF. As DNA, the CDR3 is TGTGCCAGCAGCCGACAGGGTAACTACGAGCAGTACTTC.

The chain links TRBV7-9 to TRBJ1-5; 8 bases are a match to TRBD1. CDR1 and CDR2 (germline): SEHNR, FQNEAQ (reference sequence). Trimming cost V 3 bases and J 2 bases; bases outside gene matches: 3. CDR3 length: 15 amino acids. This CDR3 reads CASSLTGVGNQPQHF. The DNA for the CDR3 is TGTGCCAGCAGCTTGACAGGGGTCGGCAATCAGCCCCAGCATTTT.

CDR3 loop: CASSLPFRGTGGYTF. CDR3 nucleotides: TGTGCCAGCAGCTTACCCTTTCGGGGGACTGGTGGCTACACCTTC. The chain employs TRBV13 and TRBJ1-2; possibly TRBD1 for D (5 bases). Germline CDR1 is PRHDT and CDR2 is FYEKMQ (reference sequence). V was shortened by 2 bases and J by 7 bases, with 17 bases between the two germline ends. CDR3 length equals 15 residues. Complete variable domain (other parts from reference TRBV13 and TRBJ1-2): AAGVIQSPRHLIKEKRETATLKCYPIPRHDTVYWYQQGPGQDPQFLISFYEKMQSDKGSIPDRFSAQQFSDYHSELNMSSLELGDSALYFCASSLPFRGTGGYTFGSGTRLTVV.

The gene calls are TRBV6-5 and TRBJ1-2; weak D call: TRBD1 (5 bases). The CDR3 loop spans 15 amino acids. The germline V gene has CDR1 MNHEY and CDR2 SVGAGI. Between the trimmed V and J ends, which lost 6 bases and 7 bases, there was a span of 21 bases. Written as DNA, the CDR3 is TGTGCCAGCAGCCGACCGTCTCAGGGCGGGGGTGGCTACACCTTC. It encodes CASSRPSQGGGGYTF.

The chain has TRBV4-3 and TRBJ1-4, with D hard to call. This CDR3 has 15 amino acids. CDR1 is LGHNA, CDR2 YSLEER, per germline. The V and J ends lost 0 bases and 7 bases respectively, with 12 bases between them. CDR3 coding DNA: TGCGCCAGCAGCCAAGATCCCGTCCGGGGTGAAAAACTGTTTTTT. Protein: CASSQDPVRGEKLFF.

V is TRBV19 and J is TRBJ1-2; 8 bases align to TRBD1. The CDR3 covers 14 residues. Germline V lookup: CDR1 LNHDA, CDR2 SQIVND (reference sequence). After removal of 6 bases from V and 4 bases from J, the junction contained 7 bases not matched to a gene. The CDR3 DNA follows: TGTGCCAGTAGGGACAGGGCCTTTGCCTATGGCTACACCTTC. Residues: CASRDRAFAYGYTF. The variable domain in full, completed from reference TRBV19 and TRBJ1-2, reads DGGITQSPKYLFRKEGQNVTLSCEQNLNHDAMYWYRQDPGQGLRLIYYSQIVNDFQKGDIAEGYSVSREKKESFPLTVTSAQKNPTAFYLCASRDRAFAYGYTFGSGTRLTVV.

This chain joins TRBV5-1 and TRBJ2-7; 12 bases are shared with TRBD1. Germline values: CDR1 SGHRS, CDR2 YFSETQ. V lost 0 bases, J lost 7 bases, and 8 bases stayed unmatched. The CDR3 runs 16 residues. The CDR3 loop is CASSLGPGQGAREQYF. The DNA of the CDR3 is TGCGCCAGCAGCTTGGGTCCGGGACAGGGGGCGAGGGAGCAGTACTTC.

The rearrangement joins TRBV14 to TRBJ2-1, with D maybe TRBD2 (5 bases). With 1 base removed from V and 0 bases from J, the gap between germline ends came to 7 bases. The length of the CDR3 is 15 residues. Germline-derived CDR1 and CDR2 are SGHDN and FVKESK. The DNA of the CDR3 is TGTGCCAGCAGCCAAGTGGGGAGCTCCTACAATGAGCAGTTCTTC. Amino acids: CASSQVGSSYNEQFF.

This clone was seen once. The CDR3 DNA sequence: TGCGCCAGCGGTTCACCCGCGGCAGCCCTTAACACTGAAGCTTTCTTT. This gives the protein CASGSPAAALNTEAFF. V and J are TRBV5-1 and TRBJ1-1; D is undetermined. CDR1 SGHRS and CDR2 YFSETQ come from the germline V gene. V dropped 7 bases and J dropped 2 bases, with 21 bases sitting between them. The CDR3 contains 16 residues. The variable domain in full, completed from reference TRBV5-1 and TRBJ1-1, reads KAGVTQTPRYLIKTRGQQVTLSCSPISGHRSVSWYQQTPGQGLQFLFEYFSETQRNKGNFPGRFSGRQFSNSRSEMNVSTLELGDSALYLCASGSPAAALNTEAFFGQGTRLTVV.

V gene TRBV7-2 combines with J gene TRBJ2-4; no firm D call. The CDR3 spans 16 residues. V lost 1 base, J lost 0 bases, and 10 bases lay in between. Germline CDR1 SGHTA, CDR2 FQGNSA. The CDR3 loop reads CASSLVPVSAKNIQYF. In nucleotides, the CDR3 is TGTGCCAGCAGCTTAGTTCCGGTTTCAGCCAAAAACATTCAGTACTTC.

The chain recombines TRBV19 with TRBJ2-1; perhaps TRBD2 as D (5 bases). Germline V gives CDR1 LNHDA, CDR2 SQIVND (reference sequence). This CDR3 region has 12 residues. V shed 5 bases and J shed 4 bases, with 6 bases lying between them. Here the CDR3 DNA reads TGTGCCAGTAGTCGGGGTTACAATGAGCAGTTCTTC. It yields the protein CASSRGYNEQFF.

The V gene is TRBV5-1, the J gene TRBJ2-6, with D possibly matching TRBD1 (6 bases). Germline-derived CDR1 and CDR2 are SGHRS and YFSETQ. The CDR3 is 16 amino acids. The germline V and J ends were trimmed by 4 bases and 1 base, with 12 bases remaining between them. This CDR3 is CASSRTDASGANVLTF. The CDR3 DNA is TGCGCCAGCAGCCGGACAGACGCATCTGGGGCCAACGTCCTGACTTTC.

The chain employs TRBV5-1 and TRBJ2-7; perhaps TRBD2 as D (5 bases). Germline V gives CDR1 SGHRS, CDR2 YFSETQ. Trimming pared 0 bases from V and 2 bases from J, leaving 9 bases between. This CDR3 spans 14 amino acids. CDR3 bases: TGCGCCAGCAGCTTGGCCGGGATCCCCTACGAGCAGTACTTC. Protein sequence: CASSLAGIPYEQYF.

This clone occurred once. This sequence joins TRBV27 and TRBJ1-1; possibly TRBD1 for D (5 bases). Trimming took 4 bases from V and 7 from J, leaving 13 bases between them. The CDR3 sequence is 13 residues long. Germline V gives CDR1 MNHEY, CDR2 SMNVEV (reference sequence). DNA of the CDR3: TGTGCCAGCAGTTCGTCGGGACTTGGTGAAGCTTTCTTT. Its protein product is CASSSSGLGEAFF.

The rearrangement links TRBV29-1 to TRBJ1-1, with 8 bases matching TRBD1. The CDR3 totals 15 residues. V lost 5 bases, J lost 1 base, and 9 bases stayed unmatched. In germline, CDR1 is SQVTM, CDR2 ANQGSEA. The CDR3, as DNA: TGCAGCGTTTGGAGCTCCGGGACAGGGAACACTGAAGCTTTCTTT. This encodes CSVWSSGTGNTEAFF. Supplemented by reference TRBV29-1 and TRBJ1-1, the full variable domain reads SAVISQKPSRDICQRGTSLTIQCQVDSQVTMMFWYRQQPGQSLTLIATANQGSEATYESGFVIDKFPISRPNLTFSTLTVSNMSPEDSSIYLCSVWSSGTGNTEAFFGQGTRLTVV.

This clone was detected only once. V gene TRBV6-1 combines with J gene TRBJ1-2; D not resolved. V lost 7 bases to trimming and J lost 1 base, with 16 bases between them. There are 15 residues in the CDR3. Germline V gene sequence: CDR1 MNHNS, CDR2 SASEGT. The CDR3 bases are TGTGCCAGCAAAGGCGATGTAACAGATAACTATGGCTACACCTTC. Protein sequence: CASKGDVTDNYGYTF.

The chain uses TRBV7-2 and TRBJ1-2, with TRBD1 matching 10 bases. Germline V lookup: CDR1 SGHTA, CDR2 FQGNSA. Trimming cost V 2 bases and J 3 bases; bases outside gene matches: 9. The CDR3 has 17 residues. The CDR3 protein is CASSLTHQTGGDYGYTF. The CDR3 nucleotides read TGTGCCAGCAGCTTAACGCATCAGACAGGGGGCGACTATGGCTACACCTTC.

The chain links TRBV10-3 to TRBJ1-1; D possibly corresponds to TRBD1 (5 bases). V lost 2 bases to trimming and J lost 2 bases, with 9 bases between them. Per the germline V gene, CDR1 is ENHRY and CDR2 is SYGVKD. The CDR3 consists of 14 residues. CDR3 residues: CAISEGAFNTEAFF. The CDR3 nucleotides read TGTGCCATCAGTGAGGGGGCCTTCAACACTGAAGCTTTCTTT.

This chain links TRBV19 with TRBJ1-1, with a possible D match to TRBD1 (5 bases). The CDR3 is made up of 14 amino acids. Trimming removed 4 bases at V and 2 bases at J, with 11 bases between. Germline V gene lookup returns CDR1 LNHDA and CDR2 SQIVND (reference sequence). The CDR3: CASSRGRANTEAFF. In DNA, the CDR3 is TGTGCCAGTAGTAGAGGCAGGGCAAACACTGAAGCTTTCTTT.

The V call is TRBV7-2, the J call TRBJ1-5; the match to TRBD1 covers 8 bases. The CDR3 has 15 amino acids. Germline-derived CDR1 and CDR2 are SGHTA and FQGNSA. After removal of 5 bases from V and 5 bases from J, the junction contained 8 bases not matched to a gene. CDR3 sequence: CASSPGNRGDQPQHF. In nucleotides, the CDR3 is TGTGCCAGCAGCCCAGGGAACAGGGGGGATCAGCCCCAGCATTTT.

This rearrangement joins TRBV6-1 to TRBJ2-5; possible D gene TRBD1, 5 bases. The CDR3 loop spans 14 amino acids. Germline V gene data show CDR1 as MNHNS and CDR2 as SASEGT. V was shortened by 1 base and J by 8 bases, with 14 bases between the two germline ends. The DNA of the CDR3 is TGTGCCAGCAGTGAAGGAGGACACTTAGTAACCCAGTACTTC. Encoded protein: CASSEGGHLVTQYF.

The table lists this clone with a few counts. V usage is TRBV6-1 and J usage is TRBJ2-1; 8 bases map to TRBD2. The V gene's germline CDR1 is MNHNS and CDR2 SASEGT. The CDR3 has 15 amino acids. Trimming cost V 3 bases and J 10 bases; bases outside gene matches: 11. Here the CDR3 DNA reads TGTGCCAGCAGTGAGGGGCTAGCGGGTGGCGGGGAGCAGTTCTTC. As protein: CASSEGLAGGGEQFF.